The 20 T cell receptor beta chains below were found in one sample sequenced in a study of T-cell reconstitution after alpha-beta-depleted transplantation in children. Preparing the TCRbeta library involved the use of unique molecular identifiers. TCRdb itself ran the PCR reads through MiXCR, one entry per CDR3 protein. This sample has 140,000 to 150,000 distinct CDR3 sequences, with 8.5% to 10% found just once. Material: PBMCs, mostly from graft donor cells, obtained 180 days after TCRalphabeta/CD19-depleted stem cell transplant. These receptors came from a female patient aged 2-9 years who had a stem cell transplant for congenital amegakaryocytic thrombocytopenia, so the T cells may come from the graft donor.

This clonotype was observed many times. DNA for the CDR3: TGCAGTGCTAGAGTGTCGGGAGCGGGCATTAACAATGAGCAGTTCTTC. Residues: CSARVSGAGINNEQFF. This chain uses TRBV20-1 with TRBJ2-1, with D perhaps TRBD2 (6 bases). With 1 base removed from V and 5 bases from J, the gap between germline ends came to 18 bases. Germline lookup yields CDR1 DFQATT and CDR2 SNEGSKA (reference sequence). The CDR3 extends over 16 amino acids.

This clonotype was seen ten or more times. This rearrangement joins TRBV20-1 to TRBJ2-7; 12 bases fit TRBD2. The germline gives CDR1 DFQATT, CDR2 SNEGSKA (reference sequence). This CDR3 region has 14 residues. With V trimmed by 6 bases and J by 4 bases, 7 bases remained unmatched. The CDR3 is CSALRTSGDYEQYF. CDR3 bases: TGCAGTGCCCTCCGGACTAGCGGGGATTACGAGCAGTACTTC.

The rearrangement links TRBV7-9 to TRBJ1-6, with D perhaps TRBD1 (5 bases). The CDR3 loop spans 17 amino acids. Trimming cost V 0 bases and J 9 bases, with 18 bases left between them. Germline V gives CDR1 SEHNR, CDR2 FQNEAQ (reference sequence). CDR3 residues: CASSLAGVTGSGSPLHF. Written as DNA, the CDR3 is TGTGCCAGCAGCTTAGCGGGGGTCACCGGTTCCGGTTCACCCCTCCACTTT.

This clonotype was detected ten times or more. The rearrangement uses TRBV6-5 and TRBJ2-1, with D perhaps matching TRBD2 (5 bases). The CDR3 loop spans 13 amino acids. The germline CDR1 and CDR2 sequences are MNHEY and SVGAGI. The ends were cut back, 7 bases at V and 4 bases at J, with 11 bases in the middle. The CDR3 nucleotides read TGTGCCAGCAAGGGAGCGGTTTACAATGAGCAGTTCTTC. This translates into CASKGAVYNEQFF.

Regarding this clonotype: This may arise from a read error, as a much more abundant clone is one base away. The chain's CDR3 is CAISLFGGPDFFNQPQHF. Written as DNA, the CDR3 is TGTGCCATCAGTTTATTTGGAGGACCCGACTTTTTCAATCAGCCCCAGCATTTT. The rearrangement uses TRBV12-3 or TRBV12-4 and TRBJ1-5; D not certain. This CDR3 is built from 18 residues.

There are many counts of this clonotype. Germline is not matched at one junction end, which may reflect a read error. The CDR3 is CASSSSGPGLVF. CDR3 in DNA: TGTGCCAGCAGCTCCTCGGGACCGGGACTAGTTTTT. This sequence joins TRBV7-8 and TRBJ2-2, with 8 bases that match TRBD2. The CDR3 is 12 residues long. Germline lookup yields CDR1 SGHVS and CDR2 FQNEAQ.

This clonotype was found many times. The chain links TRBV12-1 to TRBJ1-1. TRBV12-1 is a listed pseudogene. There are 15 residues in the CDR3. Here the CDR3 DNA reads TGTGCCAGCAGCTTGGGACCCATGAGCGGGACTGAAGCTTTCTTT. Protein product: CASSLGPMSGTEAFF.

This clonotype has only a few counts. The chain combines TRBV19 with TRBJ2-1; maybe TRBD2 (6 bases). The V end was cut by 6 bases, the J end by 12 bases, with 15 bases between. This CDR3 is 12 amino acids long. The germline V gene encodes CDR1 LNHDA and CDR2 SQIVND (reference sequence). The CDR3 loop is CASRVDDGRQFF. CDR3 DNA: TGTGCCAGTAGAGTTGACGACGGGAGGCAGTTCTTC.

This clonotype was recorded many times. The chain couples TRBV28 to TRBJ1-6; D is unresolved. The CDR3 contains 14 residues. The V end was cut by 4 bases, the J end by 12 bases, with 16 bases between. Germline assignment: CDR1 MDHEN and CDR2 SYDVKM. The CDR3 DNA reads as TGTGCCAGCAGTTCCATCCAAAGGGAACAACCCCTCCACTTT. Its translation: CASSSIQREQPLHF.

This clonotype was detected ten times or more. The chain employs TRBV20-1 and TRBJ2-7, with 9 bases matching TRBD1. The CDR3 runs to 14 residues. CDR1 is DFQATT, CDR2 SNEGSKA, per germline (reference sequence). The V gene end was trimmed by 2 bases and the J gene end by 3 bases; junction bases not matched to a gene: 5. In DNA, the CDR3 is TGCAGTGCTAGAATACTGACAGGGGGCTACGAGCAGTACTTC. Amino acid sequence: CSARILTGGYEQYF.

This clonotype was seen a handful of times. The chain carries TRBV5-1 and TRBJ1-2, with D maybe TRBD1 (6 bases). CDR1 is SGHRS and CDR2 is YFSETQ in the germline V gene. Between the trimmed V and J ends, which lost 1 base and 6 bases, there was a span of 16 bases. CDR3 length: 15 amino acids. Here the CDR3 DNA reads TGCGCCAGCAGCTTGTCTGGAGGGGGTGGGGATGGCTACACCTTC. Protein sequence: CASSLSGGGGDGYTF.

Many counts were recorded for this clonotype. This sequence joins TRBV7-2 and TRBJ1-2; unclear D gene. CDR1 SGHTA and CDR2 FQGNSA come from the germline V gene. The CDR3 has 14 amino acids. V lost 3 bases and J lost 0, with 8 bases in between. CDR3 in DNA: TGTGCCAGCAGCTTTCCGGGAGCTAACTATGGCTACACCTTC. This translates into CASSFPGANYGYTF.

This clonotype has at least ten counts. The chain combines TRBV28 with TRBJ2-2; 9 bases align to TRBD2. Losses at the gene ends were 5 bases for V and 1 base for J; bases not matched to a gene: 5. This CDR3 is 16 amino acids long. The germline V gene encodes CDR1 MDHEN and CDR2 SYDVKM. The CDR3 here is CASSPSGEVNTGELFF. CDR3 coding DNA: TGTGCCAGCAGTCCTAGCGGGGAGGTGAACACCGGGGAGCTGTTTTTT.

The chain uses TRBV7-2 and TRBJ2-5, with TRBD2 as a possible D gene (7 bases). The CDR3 is 14 residues long. CDR1 and CDR2 from the germline V gene are SGHTA and FQGNSA. Trimming removed 7 bases from V and 6 bases from J, with 18 bases in between. In DNA, the CDR3 is TGTGCCAGCACCCGGGGGGCGGCCTGGAAGACCCAGTACTTC. Translating it yields CASTRGAAWKTQYF.

There are many counts of this clonotype. The gene calls are TRBV12-3 or TRBV12-4 and TRBJ1-1; D ambiguous. V gave up 5 bases and J gave up 1 base, with 8 bases separating them. This CDR3 comprises 13 residues. The DNA of the CDR3 is TGTGCCAGCAGTGAGGGCGCGAACACTGAAGCTTTCTTT. Translating gives CASSEGANTEAFF.

The chain has TRBV11-2 and TRBJ2-3, with 10 bases matching TRBD2. The ends lost 0 bases at V and 6 bases at J; junction bases unmatched: 9. This CDR3 spans 17 amino acids. CDR1 is SGHAT and CDR2 is FQNNGV in the germline V gene. CDR3 sequence (DNA): TGTGCCAGCAGCTTAGAAGCAGCGGGGGGGCCCATGGATACGCAGTATTTT. Translating it yields CASSLEAAGGPMDTQYF.

The sample holds many counts of this clonotype. The chain joins TRBV4-2 to TRBJ2-3; D is ambiguous. V shed 0 bases and J shed 9 bases, with 13 bases lying between them. Germline V gene data show CDR1 as LGHNA and CDR2 as YNFKEQ. The CDR3 spans 14 residues. As DNA, the CDR3 is TGTGCCAGCAGCCAAGAGGTAATCGCTCAGACGCAGTATTTT. Translation gives CASSQEVIAQTQYF.

This clonotype showed up just a few times. The V gene is TRBV20-1, the J gene TRBJ1-2, with a weak D call TRBD1 (5 bases). In germline, CDR1 is DFQATT, CDR2 SNEGSKA (reference sequence). V was cut by 0 bases and J by 8 bases, with 16 bases left in between. This CDR3 region has 14 residues. Here the CDR3 DNA reads TGCAGTGCTAGAGATGGAGGGGTAAGAGGCGGCTACACCTTC. Translated: CSARDGGVRGGYTF.

This clonotype was observed many times. This chain uses TRBV7-8 with TRBJ2-7; the D is unclear. This CDR3 is 14 amino acids long. Germline values: CDR1 SGHVS, CDR2 FQNEAQ. V was cut by 6 bases and J by 1 base, with 13 bases left in between. The DNA of the CDR3 is TGTGCCAGCAGTTCGGGTAGGGTTTCCTACGAGCAGTACTTC. This codes for CASSSGRVSYEQYF. Drawing the rest from reference TRBV7-8 and TRBJ2-7, the complete variable domain is GAGVSQSPRYKVAKRGQDVALRCDPISGHVSLFWYQQALGQGPEFLTYFQNEAQLDKSGLPSDRFFAERPEGSVSTLKIQRTQQEDSAVYLCASSSGRVSYEQYFGPGTRLTVT.

A few counts support this clonotype. This sequence joins TRBV20-1 and TRBJ2-2, with D uncertain. Germline-derived CDR1 and CDR2 are DFQATT and SNEGSKA (reference sequence). This CDR3 comprises 13 residues. V lost 5 bases, J lost 1 base, and 8 bases lay in between. CDR3 protein: CSAEGRNTGELFF. Written as DNA, the CDR3 is TGCAGTGCTGAAGGACGGAACACCGGGGAGCTGTTTTTT.